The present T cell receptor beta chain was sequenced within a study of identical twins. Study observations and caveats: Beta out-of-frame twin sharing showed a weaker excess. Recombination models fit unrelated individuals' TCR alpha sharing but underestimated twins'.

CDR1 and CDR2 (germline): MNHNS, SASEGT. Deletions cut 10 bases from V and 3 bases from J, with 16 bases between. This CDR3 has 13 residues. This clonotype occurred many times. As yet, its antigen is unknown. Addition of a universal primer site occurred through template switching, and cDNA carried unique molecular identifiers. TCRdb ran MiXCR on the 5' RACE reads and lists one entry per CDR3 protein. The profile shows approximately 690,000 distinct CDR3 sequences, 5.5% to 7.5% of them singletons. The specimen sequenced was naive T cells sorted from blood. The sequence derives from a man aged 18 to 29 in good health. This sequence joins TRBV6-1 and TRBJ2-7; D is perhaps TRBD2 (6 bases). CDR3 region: CATKRRDGYEQYV. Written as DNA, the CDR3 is TGTGCCACCAAGCGGCGGGACGGCTACGAGCAGTACGTC.